The present entry profiles one T cell receptor beta chain with its context. The antigen remains unidentified. The CDR3 covers 13 residues. CDR1 SGHTA and CDR2 FQGNSA come from the germline V gene. Trimming took 4 bases from V and 4 from J, leaving 11 bases between them. Unstimulated Tregs (CD4+CD25+CD127-) and CD4+CD25- non-Tregs were sorted from PBMCs. This table comes from immunoSEQ multiplex PCR, and its TCRdb copy is limited to in-frame clones, with some not included. The sample comprises tens of thousands of clones, 93% of which are singletons, and 0.46% rests with the top ten. This sample stems from a study of Tregs in tolerant kidney transplant recipients. Study findings and constraints: Biological reproducibility was not directly addressed in this study.

This receptor was taken from a human donor who received a combined kidney and bone marrow transplant. V gene TRBV7-2 combines with J gene TRBJ2-7, with a tentative D call TRBD2 (5 bases). The source material was CD4+ T cells from blood, sampled before the transplant. The CDR3 is CASSSGGLYEQYF. In DNA, the CDR3 is TGTGCCAGCAGCTCGGGCGGGTTGTACGAGCAGTACTTC.